This record looks at one T cell receptor (beta chain) sequence and its context. Its antigen is not identified. The CDR3 is 19 amino acids. Per the germline V gene, CDR1 is MNHEY and CDR2 is SVGEGT. J lost 0 bases, V lost 6 bases, and 11 bases had no gene match. These data originate in a study of human T cells and chemical hapten exposure. About the study: Each patch test put 0.01% DPC on the upper back, and results were read at 6 days. Whole-study findings and limits: Counts of expanded TCRs at PT1 were positively correlated with patch test score.

Time point of the sample: pre-sensitization, week 0. The treatment was: therapeutic diphenylcyclopropenone sensitization with weekly scalp DPC. TCRdb re-called the RACE reads with MiXCR, one entry per CDR3 protein. This sample has about 98,000 distinct CDR3 sequences, with under 14% found just once. The specimen was whole blood, collected in connection with sensitization to the hapten diphenylcyclopropenone (DPC). This TCR came from a woman in her fifties or sixties with alopecia areata. Some clones in this sample may be carry-over from other donors' samples. The V and J genes are TRBV6-2 or TRBV6-3 and TRBJ2-1; TRBD2 agrees at 13 bases. In DNA form, the CDR3 reads TGTGCCAGCAGACCCCCGGGACTAGCGGGGCCAAGCTCCTACAATGAGCAGTTCTTC. As protein: CASRPPGLAGPSSYNEQFF.